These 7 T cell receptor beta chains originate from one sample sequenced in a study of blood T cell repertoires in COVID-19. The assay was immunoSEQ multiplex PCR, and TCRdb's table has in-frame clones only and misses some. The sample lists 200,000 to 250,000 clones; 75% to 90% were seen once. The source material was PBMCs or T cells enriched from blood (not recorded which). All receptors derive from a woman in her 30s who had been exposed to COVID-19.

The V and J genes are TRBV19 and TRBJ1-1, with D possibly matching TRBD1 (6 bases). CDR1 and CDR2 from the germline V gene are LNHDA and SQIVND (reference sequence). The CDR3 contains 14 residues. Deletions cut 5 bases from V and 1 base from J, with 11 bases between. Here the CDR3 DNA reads TGTGCCAGTAGTGCCCTGACAGGGAACACTGAAGCTTTCTTT. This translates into CASSALTGNTEAFF.

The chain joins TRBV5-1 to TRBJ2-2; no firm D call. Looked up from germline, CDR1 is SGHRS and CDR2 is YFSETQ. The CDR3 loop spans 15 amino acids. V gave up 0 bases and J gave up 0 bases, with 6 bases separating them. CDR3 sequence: CASSLGGTNTGELFF. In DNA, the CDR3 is TGCGCCAGCAGCTTGGGAGGAACGAACACCGGGGAGCTGTTTTTT.

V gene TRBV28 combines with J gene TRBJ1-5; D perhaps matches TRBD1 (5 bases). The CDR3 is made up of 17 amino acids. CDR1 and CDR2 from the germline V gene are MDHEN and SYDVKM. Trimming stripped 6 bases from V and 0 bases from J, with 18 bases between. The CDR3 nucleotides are TGTGCCAGCAGCCGTAAACGGGGGAACCTTAGCAATCAGCCCCAGCATTTT. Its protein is CASSRKRGNLSNQPQHF.

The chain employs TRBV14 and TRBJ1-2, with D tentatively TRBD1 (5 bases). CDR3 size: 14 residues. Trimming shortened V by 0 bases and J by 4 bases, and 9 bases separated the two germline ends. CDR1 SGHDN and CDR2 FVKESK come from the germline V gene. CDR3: CASSQEDSLYGYTF. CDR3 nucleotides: TGTGCCAGCAGCCAAGAAGACAGCCTCTATGGCTACACCTTC.

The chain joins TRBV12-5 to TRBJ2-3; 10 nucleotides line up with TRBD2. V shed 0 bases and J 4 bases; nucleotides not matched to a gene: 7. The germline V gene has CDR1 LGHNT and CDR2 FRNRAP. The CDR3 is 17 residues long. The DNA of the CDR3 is TGTGCTAGTGGTTTGGTTCTCAGCGGGAGGGCCCCAGATACGCAGTATTTT. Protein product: CASGLVLSGRAPDTQYF.

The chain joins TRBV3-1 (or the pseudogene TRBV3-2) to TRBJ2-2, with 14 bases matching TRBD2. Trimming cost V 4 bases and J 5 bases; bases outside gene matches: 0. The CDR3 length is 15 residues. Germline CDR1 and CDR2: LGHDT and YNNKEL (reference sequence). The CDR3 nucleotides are TGTGCCAGCAGCCGACTAGCGGGGGGGACCGGGGAGCTGTTTTTT. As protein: CASSRLAGGTGELFF.

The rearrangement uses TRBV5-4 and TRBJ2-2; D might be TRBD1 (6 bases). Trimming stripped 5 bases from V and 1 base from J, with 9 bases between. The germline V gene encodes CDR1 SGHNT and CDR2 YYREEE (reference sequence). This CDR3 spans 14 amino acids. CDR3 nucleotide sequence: TGTGCCAGCAGTTCCAGGGGGAACACCGGGGAGCTGTTTTTT. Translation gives CASSSRGNTGELFF.